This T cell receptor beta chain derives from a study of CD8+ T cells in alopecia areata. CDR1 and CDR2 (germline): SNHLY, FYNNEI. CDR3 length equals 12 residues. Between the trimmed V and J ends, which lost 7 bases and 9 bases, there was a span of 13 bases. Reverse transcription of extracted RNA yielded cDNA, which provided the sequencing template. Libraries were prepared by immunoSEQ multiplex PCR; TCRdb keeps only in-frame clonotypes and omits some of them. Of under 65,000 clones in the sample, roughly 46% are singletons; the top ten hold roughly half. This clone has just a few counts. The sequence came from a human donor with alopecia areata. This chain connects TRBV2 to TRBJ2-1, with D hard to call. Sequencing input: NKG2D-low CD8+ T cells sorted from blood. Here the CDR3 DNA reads TGTGCCAGCAACGTTCCCGACGGTGAGCAGTTCTTC. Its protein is CASNVPDGEQFF. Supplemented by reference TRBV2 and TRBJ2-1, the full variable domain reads EPEVTQTPSHQVTQMGQEVILRCVPISNHLYFYWYRQILGQKVEFLVSFYNNEISEKSEIFDDQFSVERPDGSNFTLKIRSTKLEDSAMYFCASNVPDGEQFFGPGTRLTVL.